The source of this TCR beta chain is a study of blood T cell repertoires in COVID-19. Sequenced by immunoSEQ multiplex PCR; TCRdb stores in-frame clones only, minus some. The data show about 280,000 clones, roughly 90% seen once. The CDR3 totals 14 residues. Trimming removed 4 bases at V and 3 bases at J, with 10 bases between. In germline, CDR1 is SNHLY, CDR2 FYNNEI. The clonotype originates from a middle-aged woman who had recovered from COVID-19. The chain employs TRBV2 and TRBJ1-5; perhaps TRBD1 as D (6 bases). The sequencing sample was made of peripheral blood. Here the CDR3 DNA reads TGTGCCAGCAGTGGTGCAGGGGCCAATCAGCCCCAGCATTTT. It specifies CASSGAGANQPQHF. Based on the CDR3 plus reference TRBV2 and TRBJ1-5, the full variable domain is EPEVTQTPSHQVTQMGQEVILRCVPISNHLYFYWYRQILGQKVEFLVSFYNNEISEKSEIFDDQFSVERPDGSNFTLKIRSTKLEDSAMYFCASSGAGANQPQHFGDGTRLSIL.